Following are 30 T cell receptor beta chains from one sample sequenced in a study of blood T cells in healthy people across ages (dated by TCRdb to 2013 to 2016). The method behind the library was 5' RACE. Sequencing relied on an Illumina HiSeq 2500. The second PCR ran for roughly 7 to 12 cycles and used a J-beta primer mix along with a sample-barcoded 5' primer. Using fastp trimming at Q25 and MiXCR clonotype assembly, TCRdb reanalyzed the public sequencing data and kept in-frame beta chains. Each CDR3 protein appears once, grouped with its most common genes and DNA. The sample contains about 800,000 distinct CDR3 sequences, roughly 25% of them found a single time. Under 4.5% of the sample is taken by the ten largest. The sample was also reused in another study, on T cells of mothers and their children.

The source material was blood. The receptors derive from a boy younger than 18 in good health.

This chain joins TRBV14 and TRBJ2-5, with TRBD1 identical over 8 bases. V was clipped by 1 base and J by 4 bases; unmatched bases: 5. The germline V gene has CDR1 SGHDN and CDR2 FVKESK. The CDR3 runs 15 residues. The CDR3 loop reads CASSQAQGAGETQYF. The CDR3 DNA sequence: TGTGCCAGCAGCCAAGCCCAGGGGGCCGGAGAGACCCAGTACTTC.

The rearrangement links TRBV2 to TRBJ2-6, with 7 nucleotides matching TRBD1. This CDR3 has 14 amino acids. The J segment lost 2 bases and the V segment lost 10 bases, leaving 5 bases of the junction unmatched. The germline V gene has CDR1 SNHLY and CDR2 FYNNEI. This CDR3 reads CATKDRAGANVLTF. CDR3 in DNA: TGTGCCACCAAAGACAGGGCTGGGGCCAACGTCCTGACTTTC. Looking up the rest from reference TRBV2 and TRBJ2-6 gives the full variable domain: EPEVTQTPSHQVTQMGQEVILRCVPISNHLYFYWYRQILGQKVEFLVSFYNNEISEKSEIFDDQFSVERPDGSNFTLKIRSTKLEDSAMYFCATKDRAGANVLTFGAGSRLTVL.

The V call is TRBV12-3 or TRBV12-4, the J call TRBJ2-5; 12 bases line up with TRBD2. The CDR3 spans 17 residues. V shed 5 bases and J 7 bases; nucleotides not matched to a gene: 14. CDR3 bases: TGTGCCAGCAGTCCGCAGACTAGCGGGAGACTTCGGGGGACCCAGTACTTC. Its translation: CASSPQTSGRLRGTQYF.

This clonotype came up once. The rearrangement joins TRBV3-1 to TRBJ2-7; no reliable D call. The CDR3 covers 14 residues. V lost 1 base to trimming and J lost 4 bases, with 11 bases between them. Germline CDR1 is LGHDT and CDR2 is YNNKEL (reference sequence). The CDR3 region has the DNA TGTGCCAGCAGCCAAGCTGTTATCCGTTACGAGCAGTACTTC. Amino acids: CASSQAVIRYEQYF.

The sample holds a few counts of this clonotype. The J gene is TRBJ2-5, the V gene TRBV12-3 or TRBV12-4; TRBD2 agrees at 10 bases. TRBJ2-7 matches the DNA end more closely, so the J call is doubtful. There are 16 residues in the CDR3. The CDR3 protein is CASSGNSGRYGYEQYF. DNA for the CDR3: TGTGCCAGCAGTGGAAATAGCGGGAGGTATGGATACGAGCAGTACTTC.

This rearrangement joins TRBV28 to TRBJ1-4; D not certain. The CDR3 extends over 13 amino acids. Trimming left V 2 bases short and J 3 bases short, with 4 bases between. Looked up from germline, CDR1 is MDHEN and CDR2 is SYDVKM. CDR3 DNA sequence: TGTGCCAGCAGTTTAATAGCTAATGAAAAACTGTTTTTT. It translates to CASSLIANEKLFF.

V and J are TRBV18 and TRBJ1-5; D perhaps matches TRBD1 (5 bases). CDR3 length: 15 amino acids. V was pared by 1 base and J by 4 bases, with 11 bases between. The germline CDR1 and CDR2 sequences are KGHSH and LQKENI. Here the CDR3 reads CASSPLEGRNQPQHF. In DNA, the CDR3 is TGTGCCAGCTCACCACTGGAGGGGCGAAATCAGCCCCAGCATTTT.

The chain employs TRBV19 and TRBJ1-5; maybe TRBD1 (5 bases). V lost 3 bases, J lost 3 bases, and 12 bases lay in between. This CDR3 has 15 amino acids. Germline values: CDR1 LNHDA, CDR2 SQIVND (reference sequence). CDR3 nucleotides: TGTGCCAGTAGTATGTCCGGGGGTTCCAATCAGCCCCAGCATTTT. This sequence encodes CASSMSGGSNQPQHF.

This clonotype was found a few times. V is TRBV4-2 and J is TRBJ2-5; 11 bases line up with TRBD2. The J call may be incorrect, as the DNA end agrees better with TRBJ2-1. The CDR3 extends over 16 amino acids. Germline V gene lookup returns CDR1 LGHNA and CDR2 YNFKEQ. The CDR3 sequence: CASSQVSLAGGGEQFF. The CDR3 coding sequence is TGTGCCAGCAGCCAAGTCTCGCTAGCGGGAGGCGGTGAGCAGTTCTTC.

This clonotype was recorded only once. This rearrangement joins TRBV12-3 or TRBV12-4 to TRBJ2-2; TRBD2 aligns across 10 bases. The junction had 6 bases not matched to a gene; V was cut back by 6 bases and J by 5 bases. There are 15 residues in the CDR3. The CDR3 is CASRAGGPRTGELFF. The DNA of the CDR3 is TGTGCCAGCAGAGCGGGGGGGCCGCGAACCGGGGAGCTGTTTTTT.

This clonotype was recorded a few times. The chain has TRBV9 and TRBJ2-7, with unresolved D. Trimming pared 0 bases from V and 6 bases from J, leaving 10 bases between. CDR3 size: 13 residues. CDR1 and CDR2 (germline): SGDLS, YYNGEE. The CDR3 loop reads CASSVGGSSEQYF. Here the CDR3 DNA reads TGTGCCAGCAGCGTAGGTGGCTCTTCCGAGCAGTACTTC.

V usage is TRBV9 and J usage is TRBJ2-5; D gene uncertain. The J call may be incorrect, as the DNA end agrees better with TRBJ2-1. CDR3 length: 15 residues. In germline, CDR1 is SGDLS, CDR2 YYNGEE. CDR3 DNA sequence: TGTGCCAGCAGCGCGAAGGAACGGCAAGGCAATGAGCAGTTCTTC. Encoded protein: CASSAKERQGNEQFF.

This clonotype has just a few counts. The chain couples TRBV7-3 to TRBJ2-3; D perhaps matches TRBD1 (6 bases). The CDR3 is made up of 14 amino acids. V gave up 5 bases and J gave up 2 bases, with 11 bases separating them. The germline gives CDR1 SGHTA, CDR2 FQGTGA. CDR3 sequence: CASSTTGSTDTQYF. CDR3 sequence (DNA): TGTGCCAGCAGCACTACAGGGTCCACAGATACGCAGTATTTT.

This clonotype was counted between two and nine times. The rearrangement uses TRBV9 and TRBJ1-5; D perhaps matches TRBD1 (6 bases). The CDR3 totals 13 residues. The V end lost 0 bases, the J end lost 8 bases, and 9 bases lay between the germline ends. Germline CDR1 reads SGDLS; CDR2 reads YYNGEE. CDR3 region: CASSVGSGEPQHF. The CDR3 DNA follows: TGTGCCAGCAGCGTAGGTTCAGGGGAGCCCCAGCATTTT.

The DNA for the CDR3 is TGTGCCAGCTCACCGCTGGACAACTACTATGGCTACACCTTC. It yields the protein CASSPLDNYYGYTF. This sequence joins TRBV18 and TRBJ1-2; D may be TRBD1 (5 bases). V gave up 3 bases and J gave up 3 bases, with 11 bases separating them. CDR1 is KGHSH and CDR2 is LQKENI in the germline V gene. The CDR3 consists of 14 residues. Full variable domain (remainder filled in from reference TRBV18 and TRBJ1-2): NAGVMQNPRHLVRRRGQEARLRCSPMKGHSHVYWYRQLPEEGLKFMVYLQKENIIDESGMPKERFSAEFPKEGPSILRIQQVVRGDSAAYFCASSPLDNYYGYTFGSGTRLTVV.

The chain combines TRBV6-1 with TRBJ2-7, with D possibly being TRBD1 or TRBD2 (6 bases each). The V gene lost 8 bases and the J gene lost 4 bases, with 18 bases spanning the gap. This CDR3 contains 14 residues. Germline CDR1 and CDR2: MNHNS and SASEGT. The CDR3, as DNA: TGTGCCAGCGCTACGGGGGCCGCACCTTACGAGCAGTACTTC. Protein product: CASATGAAPYEQYF.

This clonotype was detected a few times. The chain joins TRBV12-3 or TRBV12-4 to TRBJ2-5; 9 bases agree with TRBD1. Unmatched junction bases numbered 5, after V lost 3 bases and J lost 3 bases. The CDR3 spans 15 residues. The CDR3 nucleotides read TGTGCCAGCAGTTTTCGGGGACAGGGTAAAGAGACCCAGTACTTC. Encoded protein: CASSFRGQGKETQYF.

The chain has TRBV18 and TRBJ2-4, with TRBD1 matching 9 bases. The CDR3 runs to 18 residues. Germline trimming cut 0 bases from V and 6 bases from J; bases unmatched to any gene: 12. Germline CDR1 is KGHSH and CDR2 is LQKENI. CDR3 sequence reads: CASSPPARTGEERNIQYF. CDR3 bases: TGTGCCAGCTCACCACCGGCAAGGACAGGGGAAGAGAGAAACATTCAGTACTTC.

The chain links TRBV29-1 to TRBJ2-1; TRBD1 matches at 8 bases. The ends lost 5 bases at V and 0 bases at J; junction bases unmatched: 3. The CDR3 runs 14 residues. Germline loops: CDR1 SQVTM, CDR2 ANQGSEA. The CDR3 DNA sequence: TGCAGCGTTTATGGACAGGGCTCCTACAATGAGCAGTTCTTC. The encoded protein is CSVYGQGSYNEQFF.

This chain connects TRBV7-9 to TRBJ1-4, with 8 bases lining up with TRBD1. The CDR3 spans 15 residues. The J segment lost 7 bases and the V segment lost 6 bases, leaving 10 bases of the junction unmatched. Germline V gene lookup returns CDR1 SEHNR and CDR2 FQNEAQ (reference sequence). The CDR3 region has the DNA TGTGCCAGCAGTACAAGACAGGGGTCGGCTGAAAAACTGTTTTTT. The encoded protein is CASSTRQGSAEKLFF.

This sequence joins TRBV28 and TRBJ2-6; D unclear. V was cut by 1 base and J by 2 bases, with 6 bases left in between. Germline CDR1 is MDHEN and CDR2 is SYDVKM. This CDR3 has 15 residues. The CDR3 DNA follows: TGTGCCAGCAGTTTATTTCCAACTGGGGCCAACGTCCTGACTTTC. Amino acids: CASSLFPTGANVLTF.

The J gene is TRBJ1-2, the V gene TRBV19; a weak D match, TRBD1 (6 bases). This CDR3 contains 13 residues. V lost 5 bases to trimming and J lost 4 bases, with 11 bases between them. The germline V gene encodes CDR1 LNHDA and CDR2 SQIVND (reference sequence). The CDR3 bases are TGTGCCAGTAGTCCAGGGGTTGGCTATGGCTACACCTTC. Translating gives CASSPGVGYGYTF.

The genes are TRBV11-2 and TRBJ2-5; D ambiguous. Germline CDR1 and CDR2: SGHAT and FQNNGV. Trimming stripped 8 bases from V and 8 bases from J, with 15 bases between. The CDR3 has 12 residues. As DNA, the CDR3 is TGTGCCAGCGCCTCCCGGTCCGAAACCCAGTACTTC. It is translated as CASASRSETQYF.

This clonotype appeared a few times. The chain links TRBV29-1 to TRBJ2-5; D may be TRBD1 (6 bases). The J call could be wrong; TRBJ2-7 is a better fit for the DNA end. The germline V gene has CDR1 SQVTM and CDR2 ANQGSEA. The CDR3 length is 12 residues. CDR3 sequence: CSVARGSREQYF. As DNA, the CDR3 is TGCAGCGTTGCCAGGGGAAGTCGCGAGCAGTACTTC.

This clonotype was counted only a few times. This sequence joins TRBV29-1 and TRBJ1-1, with 8 bases fitting TRBD1. The V gene's germline CDR1 is SQVTM and CDR2 ANQGSEA. CDR3 length: 14 amino acids. J was trimmed by 5 bases and V by 2 bases; bases with no gene match: 7. The CDR3 sequence: CSVEKGYRGTEAFF. In nucleotides, the CDR3 is TGCAGCGTTGAAAAGGGGTACAGGGGGACTGAAGCTTTCTTT.

V usage is TRBV7-2 and J usage is TRBJ2-6, with TRBD1 matching over 10 bases. The length of the CDR3 is 17 residues. The germline CDR1 and CDR2 sequences are SGHTA and FQGNSA. The V gene end was trimmed by 4 bases and the J gene end by 0 bases; junction bases not matched to a gene: 3. CDR3 sequence (DNA): TGTGCCAGCAGCTGGACAGGGGGAAACTCTGGGGCCAACGTCCTGACTTTC. Protein sequence: CASSWTGGNSGANVLTF.

This chain links TRBV18 with TRBJ2-5; D tentatively reads TRBD1 or TRBD2 (6 bases each). The J call may be mistaken, given a closer DNA end match to TRBJ2-1. The CDR3 contains 16 residues. CDR1 KGHSH and CDR2 LQKENI come from the germline V gene. The CDR3 DNA follows: TGTGCCAGCTCACTAAAGGGGGGATTCGGCTACAATGAGCAGTTCTTC. Translation gives CASSLKGGFGYNEQFF.

In its sample, this clonotype was seen a few times. J is TRBJ2-3 and V is TRBV9; D is possibly TRBD1 (6 bases). V lost 4 bases and J lost 5, with 11 bases in between. Germline CDR1 SGDLS, CDR2 YYNGEE. This CDR3 is 13 amino acids long. In DNA form, the CDR3 reads TGTGCCAGCAGCACGCGAGGGGGAGATACGCAGTATTTT. Protein product: CASSTRGGDTQYF.

The rearrangement uses TRBV3-1 and TRBJ2-5, with TRBD2 matching over 10 bases. Germline V lookup: CDR1 LGHDT, CDR2 YNNKEL (reference sequence). The CDR3 loop spans 18 amino acids. V lost 0 bases, J lost 3 bases, and 10 bases stayed unmatched. The CDR3 is CASSQDGGLAYSEETQYF. The CDR3, as DNA: TGTGCCAGCAGCCAAGATGGGGGACTAGCGTACTCCGAAGAGACCCAGTACTTC.

For the CDR3, the DNA is TGCAGCGTTGGGACTCCGGGCGGGAGGAGTACCTACGAGCAGTACTTC. It codes for CSVGTPGGRSTYEQYF. The chain joins TRBV29-1 to TRBJ2-5; 8 bases are shared with TRBD2. TRBJ2-7 explains the end of the DNA better; the J call may be wrong. Germline CDR1 is SQVTM and CDR2 is ANQGSEA. The CDR3 has 16 amino acids.